Detailed here is one T cell receptor (beta chain). The data were obtained in a study of blood T cell repertoires in COVID-19. This CDR3 spans 14 amino acids. CDR1 is SEHNR and CDR2 is FQNEAQ in the germline V gene (reference sequence). V was trimmed by 1 base and J by 3 bases, leaving 9 bases between them. Measured with immunoSEQ multiplex PCR; TCRdb has only the in-frame clones, and not every one. The table lists around 86,000 clones, approximately 87% of them singletons. The clonotype comes from a human donor with acute or convalescent COVID-19. The donor label of this sample is uncertain. The specimen sequenced was peripheral blood. This sequence joins TRBV7-9 and TRBJ2-5; D is ambiguous. CDR3 bases: TGTGCCAGCAGCTTAGTGAACAGAAAAGAGACCCAGTACTTC. This translates into CASSLVNRKETQYF.